These 20 T cell receptor beta chains were all obtained from the same sample, sequenced in a study of blood T cells in healthy people across ages. A J-beta primer mix and a sample-barcoded 5' primer were used in a second PCR of roughly 6 to 11 cycles. One entry per CDR3 protein results from TCRdb running MiXCR on the 5' RACE reads. The sample lists about 1,600,000 distinct CDR3 sequences, around 39% occurring once. Sequencing was done on a sample of blood. These receptors were obtained from a woman aged 18-35 years in good health.

This clonotype showed up just a few times. The rearrangement joins TRBV9 to TRBJ2-4, with 13 nucleotides matching TRBD2. Germline values: CDR1 SGDLS, CDR2 YYNGEE. V lost 2 bases to trimming and J lost 0 bases; unmatched junction nucleotides: 5. The length of the CDR3 is 18 residues. In nucleotides, the CDR3 is TGTGCCAGCAGCGTCGGACTAGCGGGAGTCAAAGCCAAAAACATTCAGTACTTC. The encoded protein is CASSVGLAGVKAKNIQYF.

A note on this clonotype: One base away lies a much larger clone, so this may be a sequencing read error. The V call is TRBV12-3 or TRBV12-4, the J call TRBJ2-1, with D maybe TRBD2 (7 bases). Trimming cost V 4 bases and J 9 bases, with 19 bases left between them. This CDR3 contains 15 residues. The CDR3 loop is CASSWLVGGLGEQFF. The DNA for the CDR3 is TGTGCCAGCAGTTGGCTAGTGGGGGGGCTCGGTGAGCAGTTCTTC.

The genes are TRBV15 and TRBJ1-1; 7 nucleotides agree with TRBD1. Germline CDR1 and CDR2: LNHNV and YYDKDF (reference sequence). This CDR3 has 16 residues. Trimming took 0 bases from V and 2 from J; bases not matched to a gene: 6. For the CDR3, the DNA is TGTGCCACCAGCAGAGATCTCGGGACAGTTAACACTGAAGCTTTCTTT. As protein: CATSRDLGTVNTEAFF. Variable domain in full (rest from reference TRBV15 and TRBJ1-1): DAMVIQNPRYQVTQFGKPVTLSCSQTLNHNVMYWYQQKSSQAPKLLFHYYDKDFNNEADTPDNFQSRRPNTSFCFLDIRSPGLGDTAMYLCATSRDLGTVNTEAFFGQGTRLTVV.

This clonotype occurred a few times. The chain recombines TRBV12-3 or TRBV12-4 with TRBJ2-5; D possibly corresponds to TRBD2 (6 bases). Between the trimmed V and J ends, which lost 5 bases and 2 bases, there was a span of 15 bases. The CDR3 has 15 residues. The CDR3 DNA reads TGTGCCAGCAGTCTCTCGGGACTGTCACAAGAGACCCAGTACTTC. It specifies CASSLSGLSQETQYF.

V gene TRBV18 combines with J gene TRBJ2-7; a possible D gene is TRBD1 (7 bases). The length of the CDR3 is 14 residues. CDR1 and CDR2 from the germline V gene are KGHSH and LQKENI. With 3 bases removed from V and 5 bases from J, the gap between germline ends came to 14 bases. Here the CDR3 DNA reads TGTGCCAGCTCACCTCAGGGGGGTGAGAACGAGCAGTACTTC. The encoded protein is CASSPQGGENEQYF.

V usage is TRBV20-1 and J usage is TRBJ2-7; TRBD2 agrees at 12 bases. There are 16 residues in the CDR3. The V segment lost 6 bases and the J segment 0 bases; nucleotides outside the gene matches: 9. The germline gives CDR1 DFQATT, CDR2 SNEGSKA (reference sequence). The CDR3 is CSAIRTSGTSSYEQYF. The CDR3 nucleotides are TGCAGTGCCATAAGGACTAGCGGGACGTCCTCCTACGAGCAGTACTTC.

V and J are TRBV20-1 and TRBJ2-3; perhaps TRBD2 as D (6 bases). The germline V and J ends were trimmed by 3 bases and 0 bases, with 13 bases remaining between them. This CDR3 region has 15 residues. Germline V CDR1 and CDR2: DFQATT, SNEGSKA (reference sequence). The CDR3 nucleotides are TGCAGTGCTAGTAAACTAGCTGGGAGCACAGATACGCAGTATTTT. Encoded protein: CSASKLAGSTDTQYF.

This clonotype has only a few counts. The V and J genes are TRBV3-1 and TRBJ2-5; maybe TRBD2 (6 bases). The J call is uncertain, as TRBJ2-7 better fits the DNA end. The CDR3 spans 13 residues. Looked up from germline, CDR1 is LGHDT and CDR2 is YNNKEL (reference sequence). CDR3 region: CASGGVRTYEQYF. The CDR3 DNA sequence: TGTGCCAGTGGAGGGGTCCGAACCTACGAGCAGTACTTC.

In DNA form, the CDR3 reads TGTGCCAGCAGCCAAGTCGGGGCCTCTGGCTACACCTTC. Its translation: CASSQVGASGYTF. The chain recombines TRBV4-2 with TRBJ1-2, with a weak D call TRBD1 (5 bases). The CDR3 loop spans 13 amino acids. Between the trimmed V and J ends, which lost 1 base and 7 bases, there was a span of 10 bases. Germline CDR1 LGHNA, CDR2 YNFKEQ.

This clonotype has only a few counts. The V gene is TRBV20-1, the J gene TRBJ1-2, with D unresolved. This CDR3 has 12 residues. V was clipped by 2 bases and J by 3 bases, with 7 bases between them. Germline CDR1 is DFQATT and CDR2 is SNEGSKA (reference sequence). The CDR3 DNA sequence: TGCAGTGCTAGACGCGGGGACTATGGCTACACCTTC. Translated: CSARRGDYGYTF.

This clonotype was seen repeatedly, ten times or more. V usage is TRBV20-1 and J usage is TRBJ2-7, with 9 bases fitting TRBD2. CDR1 and CDR2 (germline): DFQATT, SNEGSKA (reference sequence). The length of the CDR3 is 13 residues. The ends lost 6 bases at V and 0 bases at J; junction bases unmatched: 3. The CDR3 nucleotides are TGCAGTGCCAATAGCGGGAGCTCCTACGAGCAGTACTTC. Protein product: CSANSGSSYEQYF.

This clonotype was seen only a few times. The rearrangement uses TRBV27 and TRBJ1-6; possible D gene TRBD1, 5 bases. Trimming removed 7 bases from V and 6 bases from J, with 16 bases in between. The CDR3 is made up of 15 amino acids. In germline, CDR1 is MNHEY, CDR2 SMNVEV (reference sequence). CDR3 nucleotide sequence: TGTGCCAGCAAGACCCCGGAGGGGTTTAATTCACCCCTCCACTTT. It is translated as CASKTPEGFNSPLHF.

A few counts support this clonotype. The genes are TRBV7-8 and TRBJ2-7, with 10 bases aligning to TRBD2. J gave up 3 bases and V 5 bases, and 7 bases lay outside the gene matches. The CDR3 is made up of 15 amino acids. Germline assignment: CDR1 SGHVS and CDR2 FQNEAQ. Here the CDR3 DNA reads TGTGCCAGCAGCCCATTCGGGACTAGCGACTACGAGCAGTACTTC. This encodes CASSPFGTSDYEQYF.

This clonotype was found once. The chain carries TRBV5-1 and TRBJ1-3, with TRBD1 as a possible D gene (5 bases). Germline CDR1 reads SGHRS; CDR2 reads YFSETQ. This CDR3 is built from 16 residues. Trimming took off 1 base at V and 0 bases at J, with 11 bases between the two ends. The CDR3 here is CASSLKPGTSGNTIYF. The CDR3 nucleotides are TGCGCCAGCAGCTTGAAGCCGGGGACCTCTGGAAACACCATATATTTT.

Only a few counts were recorded for this clonotype. The V gene is TRBV20-1, the J gene TRBJ2-5; D is undetermined. V lost 8 bases, J lost 9 bases, and 16 bases lay in between. The CDR3 is 11 residues long. In germline, CDR1 is DFQATT, CDR2 SNEGSKA (reference sequence). CDR3 nucleotides: TGCAGTCTCCTCTCAGGTCCGGCCCAGTACTTC. As protein: CSLLSGPAQYF.

This clonotype was found once. The V call is TRBV20-1, the J call TRBJ2-3, with D perhaps given as TRBD1 or TRBD2 (5 bases each). V was pared by 1 base and J by 4 bases, with 12 bases between. The CDR3 contains 14 residues. CDR1 is DFQATT, CDR2 SNEGSKA, per germline (reference sequence). In nucleotides, the CDR3 is TGCAGTGCTAGAGTCGGGGCCGGTGCAGATACGCAGTATTTT. It yields the protein CSARVGAGADTQYF.

Remarks on this clonotype: One junction end does not reproduce the germline sequence, and a read error may be involved. V and J are TRBV5-1 and TRBJ2-5; D is possibly TRBD2 (6 bases). Looked up from germline, CDR1 is SGHRS and CDR2 is YFSETQ. This CDR3 region has 14 residues. CDR3 nucleotide sequence: TGCGCCTGCAGCTTGGGGGAGGCTCTCAATGAGCAGTACTTC. Its protein product is CACSLGEALNEQYF.

V is TRBV6-4 and J is TRBJ2-7; 13 nucleotides match TRBD2. CDR3 length equals 14 residues. Looked up from germline, CDR1 is MRHNA and CDR2 is SNTAGT. V lost 0 bases, J lost 12 bases, and 5 bases stayed unmatched. CDR3 nucleotide sequence: TGTGCCAGCAGTGACTCTTGGACTAGCGGGAGCCTGTACTTC. Encoded protein: CASSDSWTSGSLYF.

This clonotype was observed once. At one end the junction does not follow the germline gene, possibly because of a read error. This chain connects TRBV12-3 or TRBV12-4 to TRBJ2-1, with D unresolved. This CDR3 has 13 amino acids. The CDR3 coding sequence is TGTGCCAGCGCGCTGAGACGCAATGAAGAGCGGTTCTTC. Translating it yields CASALRRNEERFF.

This chain joins TRBV2 and TRBJ2-1, with 7 positions matching TRBD2. V shed 9 bases, J shed 0 bases, and the junction held 8 bases outside the gene matches. The CDR3 is made up of 15 amino acids. Germline-derived CDR1 and CDR2 are SNHLY and FYNNEI. In nucleotides, the CDR3 is TGTGCCAGGGATAGGCGGGGGTCCTCCTACAATGAGCAGTTCTTC. It encodes CARDRRGSSYNEQFF.